A single TCR beta chain is shown here with its context. The entry originates in a study of CD8 T cells in Susac syndrome. CDR3 length: 16 residues. V was pared by 4 bases and J by 4 bases, with 5 bases of the junction left unmatched. CDR1 and CDR2 (germline): LGHDT, YNNKEL (reference sequence). RNA in amounts of roughly 0.5 to 1 ug was reverse transcribed with random hexamers. One entry per CDR3 protein results from TCRdb running MiXCR on the immunoSEQ multiplex PCR reads. The repertoire has a few hundred thousand distinct CDR3 sequences, 95% of them found once; the top ten carry around 0.099%. The chain uses TRBV3-1 and TRBJ2-3, with 13 nucleotides matching TRBD2. The sequence was collected from a human donor with multiple sclerosis. Sequenced input: CD4+ T cells from PBMCs. In DNA form, the CDR3 reads TGTGCCAGCAGCCCACTAGCGGGGGGGTTATCAGATACGCAGTATTTT. Residues: CASSPLAGGLSDTQYF.